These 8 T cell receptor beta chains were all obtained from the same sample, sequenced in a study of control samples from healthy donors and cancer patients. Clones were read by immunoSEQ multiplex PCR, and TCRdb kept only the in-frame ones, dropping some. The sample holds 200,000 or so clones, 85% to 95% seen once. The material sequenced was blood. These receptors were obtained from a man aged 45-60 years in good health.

CDR3 bases: TGTGCCAGCAGTACCCTCGGGGATGCGTCCGCGAACTATGGCTACACCTTC. This translates into CASSTLGDASANYGYTF. The gene calls are TRBV28 and TRBJ1-2; D is unresolved. Germline CDR1 and CDR2: MDHEN and SYDVKM. This CDR3 contains 17 residues. The germline V and J ends were trimmed by 5 bases and 2 bases, with 21 bases remaining between them.

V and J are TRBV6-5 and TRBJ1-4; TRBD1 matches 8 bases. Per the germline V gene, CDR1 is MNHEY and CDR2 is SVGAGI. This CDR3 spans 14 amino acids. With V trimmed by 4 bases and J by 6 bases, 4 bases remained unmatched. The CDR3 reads CASSSRDRHEKLFF. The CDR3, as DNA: TGTGCCAGCAGTTCCCGGGACAGGCATGAAAAACTGTTTTTT.

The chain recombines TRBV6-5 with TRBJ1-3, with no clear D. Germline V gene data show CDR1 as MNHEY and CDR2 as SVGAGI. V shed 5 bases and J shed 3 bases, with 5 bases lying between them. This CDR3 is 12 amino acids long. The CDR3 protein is CASSLNGNTIYF. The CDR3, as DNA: TGTGCCAGCAGTCTTAATGGAAACACCATATATTTT.

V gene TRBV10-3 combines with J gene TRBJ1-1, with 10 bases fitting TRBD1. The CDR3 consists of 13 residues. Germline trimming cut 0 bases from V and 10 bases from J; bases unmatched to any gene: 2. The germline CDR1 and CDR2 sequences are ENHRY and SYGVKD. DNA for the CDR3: TGTGCCATCAGTGAGTCCGGACAGGGGGGAGCTTTCTTT. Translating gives CAISESGQGGAFF.

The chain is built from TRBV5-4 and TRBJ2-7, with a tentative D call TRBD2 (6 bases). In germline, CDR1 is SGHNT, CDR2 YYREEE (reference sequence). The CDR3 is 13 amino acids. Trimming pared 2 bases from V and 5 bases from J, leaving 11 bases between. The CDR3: CASSFLRENEQYF. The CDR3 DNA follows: TGTGCCAGCAGCTTCTTGCGGGAAAACGAGCAGTACTTC.

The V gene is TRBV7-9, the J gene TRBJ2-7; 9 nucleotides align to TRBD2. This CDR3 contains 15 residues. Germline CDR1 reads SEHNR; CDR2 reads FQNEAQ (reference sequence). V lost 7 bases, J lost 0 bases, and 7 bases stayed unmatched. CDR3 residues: CASTQAGGYSYEQYF. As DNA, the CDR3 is TGTGCCAGCACCCAAGCGGGGGGCTACTCCTACGAGCAGTACTTC.

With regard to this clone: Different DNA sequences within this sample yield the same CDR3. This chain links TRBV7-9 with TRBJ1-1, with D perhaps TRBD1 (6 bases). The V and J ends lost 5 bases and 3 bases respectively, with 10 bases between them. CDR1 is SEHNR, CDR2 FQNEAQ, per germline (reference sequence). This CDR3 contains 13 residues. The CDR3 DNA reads TGTGCCAGCAGCCCACAGGGAGACACTGAAGCTTTCTTT. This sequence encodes CASSPQGDTEAFF.

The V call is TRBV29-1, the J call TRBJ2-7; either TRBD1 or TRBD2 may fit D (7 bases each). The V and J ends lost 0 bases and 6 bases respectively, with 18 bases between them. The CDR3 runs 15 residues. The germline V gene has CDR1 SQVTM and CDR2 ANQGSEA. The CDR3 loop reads CSVEDISRGGPEQYF. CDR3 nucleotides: TGCAGCGTTGAAGATATAAGCAGGGGGGGTCCCGAGCAGTACTTC.